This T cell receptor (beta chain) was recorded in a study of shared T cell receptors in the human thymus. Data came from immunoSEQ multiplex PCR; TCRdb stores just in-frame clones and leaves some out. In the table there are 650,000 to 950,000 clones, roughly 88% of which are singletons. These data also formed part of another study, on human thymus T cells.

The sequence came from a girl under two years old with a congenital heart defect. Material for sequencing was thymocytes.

The CDR3 DNA reads as TGTGCCAGCAGCTTCAGGGGGTTAGATACGCAGTATTTT. Translating gives CASSFRGLDTQYF. J is TRBJ2-3 and V is TRBV11-1; TRBD1 matches at 7 bases. The V and J ends lost 3 bases and 5 bases, in that order; junction bases with no gene match: 2. This CDR3 has 13 amino acids. Looked up from germline, CDR1 is SGHAT and CDR2 is FQDESV (reference sequence).